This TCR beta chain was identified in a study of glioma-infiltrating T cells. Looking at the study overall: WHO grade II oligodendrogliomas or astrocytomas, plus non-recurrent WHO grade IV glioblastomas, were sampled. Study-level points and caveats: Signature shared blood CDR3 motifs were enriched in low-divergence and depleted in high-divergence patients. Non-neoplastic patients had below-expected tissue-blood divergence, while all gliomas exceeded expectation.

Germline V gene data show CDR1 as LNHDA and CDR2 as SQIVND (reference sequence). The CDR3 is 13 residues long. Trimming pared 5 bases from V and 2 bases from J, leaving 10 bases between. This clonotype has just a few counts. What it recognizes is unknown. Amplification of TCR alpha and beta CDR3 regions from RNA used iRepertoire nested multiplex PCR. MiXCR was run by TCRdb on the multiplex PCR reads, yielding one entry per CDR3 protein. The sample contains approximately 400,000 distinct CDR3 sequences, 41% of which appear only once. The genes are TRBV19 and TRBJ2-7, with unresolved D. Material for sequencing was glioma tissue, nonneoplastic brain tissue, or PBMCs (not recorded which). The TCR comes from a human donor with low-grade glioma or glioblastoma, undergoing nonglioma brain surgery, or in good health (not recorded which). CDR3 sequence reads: CASSPLLTYEQYF. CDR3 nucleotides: TGTGCCAGTAGTCCTCTACTCACCTACGAGCAGTACTTC.